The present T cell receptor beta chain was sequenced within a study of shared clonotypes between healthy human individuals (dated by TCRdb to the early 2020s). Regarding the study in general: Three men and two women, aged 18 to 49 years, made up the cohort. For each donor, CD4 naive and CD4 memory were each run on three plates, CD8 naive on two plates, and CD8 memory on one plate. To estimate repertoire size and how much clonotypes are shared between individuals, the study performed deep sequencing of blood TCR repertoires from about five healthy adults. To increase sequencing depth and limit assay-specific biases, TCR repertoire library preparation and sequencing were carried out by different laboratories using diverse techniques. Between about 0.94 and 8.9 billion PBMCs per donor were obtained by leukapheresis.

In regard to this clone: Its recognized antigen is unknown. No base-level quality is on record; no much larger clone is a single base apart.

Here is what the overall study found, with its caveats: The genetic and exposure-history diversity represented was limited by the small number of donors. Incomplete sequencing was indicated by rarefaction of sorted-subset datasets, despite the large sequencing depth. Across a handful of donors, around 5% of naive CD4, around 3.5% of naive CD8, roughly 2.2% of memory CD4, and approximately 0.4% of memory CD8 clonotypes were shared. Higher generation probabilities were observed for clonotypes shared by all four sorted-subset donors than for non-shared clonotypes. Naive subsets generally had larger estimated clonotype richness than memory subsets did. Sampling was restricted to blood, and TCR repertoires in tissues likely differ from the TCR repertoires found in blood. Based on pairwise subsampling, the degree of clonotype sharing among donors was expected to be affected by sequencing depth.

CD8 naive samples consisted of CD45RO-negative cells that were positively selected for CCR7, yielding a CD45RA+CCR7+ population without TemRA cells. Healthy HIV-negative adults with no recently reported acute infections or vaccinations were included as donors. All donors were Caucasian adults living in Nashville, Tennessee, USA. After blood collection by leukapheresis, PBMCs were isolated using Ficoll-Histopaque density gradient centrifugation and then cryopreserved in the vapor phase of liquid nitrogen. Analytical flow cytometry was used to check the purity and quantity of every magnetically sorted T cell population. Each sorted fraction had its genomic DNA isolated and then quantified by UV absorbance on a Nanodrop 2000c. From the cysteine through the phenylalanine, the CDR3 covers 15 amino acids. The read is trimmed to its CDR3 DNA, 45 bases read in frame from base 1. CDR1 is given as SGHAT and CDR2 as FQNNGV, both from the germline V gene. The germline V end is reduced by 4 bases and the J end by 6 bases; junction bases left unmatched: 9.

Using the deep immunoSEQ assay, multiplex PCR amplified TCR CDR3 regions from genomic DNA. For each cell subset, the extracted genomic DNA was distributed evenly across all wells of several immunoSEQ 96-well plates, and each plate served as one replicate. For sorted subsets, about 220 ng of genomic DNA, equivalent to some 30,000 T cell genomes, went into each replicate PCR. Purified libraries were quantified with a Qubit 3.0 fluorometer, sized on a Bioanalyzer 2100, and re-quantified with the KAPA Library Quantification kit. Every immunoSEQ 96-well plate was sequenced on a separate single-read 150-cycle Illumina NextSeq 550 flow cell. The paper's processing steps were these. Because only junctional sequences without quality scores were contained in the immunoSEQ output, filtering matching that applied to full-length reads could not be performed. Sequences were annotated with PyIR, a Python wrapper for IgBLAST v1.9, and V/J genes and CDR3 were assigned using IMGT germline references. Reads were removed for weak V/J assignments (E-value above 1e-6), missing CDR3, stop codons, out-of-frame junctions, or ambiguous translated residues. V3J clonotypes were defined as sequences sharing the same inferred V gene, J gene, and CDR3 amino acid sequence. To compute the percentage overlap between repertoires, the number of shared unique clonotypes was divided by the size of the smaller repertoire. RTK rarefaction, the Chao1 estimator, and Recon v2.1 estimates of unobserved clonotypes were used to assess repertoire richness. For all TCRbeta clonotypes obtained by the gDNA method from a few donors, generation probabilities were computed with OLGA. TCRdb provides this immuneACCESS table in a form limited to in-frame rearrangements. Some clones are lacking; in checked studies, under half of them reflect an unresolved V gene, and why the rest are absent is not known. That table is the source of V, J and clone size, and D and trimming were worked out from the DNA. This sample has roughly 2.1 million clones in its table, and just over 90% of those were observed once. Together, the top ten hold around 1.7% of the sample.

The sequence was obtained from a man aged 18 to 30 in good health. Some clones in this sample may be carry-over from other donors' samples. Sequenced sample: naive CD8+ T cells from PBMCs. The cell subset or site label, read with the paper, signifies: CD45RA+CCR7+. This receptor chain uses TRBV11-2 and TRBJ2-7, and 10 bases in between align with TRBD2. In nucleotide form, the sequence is TGTGCCAGCAGCTCAAATACGGGACTAGCGATCGAGCAGTACTTC. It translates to CASSSNTGLAIEQYF.